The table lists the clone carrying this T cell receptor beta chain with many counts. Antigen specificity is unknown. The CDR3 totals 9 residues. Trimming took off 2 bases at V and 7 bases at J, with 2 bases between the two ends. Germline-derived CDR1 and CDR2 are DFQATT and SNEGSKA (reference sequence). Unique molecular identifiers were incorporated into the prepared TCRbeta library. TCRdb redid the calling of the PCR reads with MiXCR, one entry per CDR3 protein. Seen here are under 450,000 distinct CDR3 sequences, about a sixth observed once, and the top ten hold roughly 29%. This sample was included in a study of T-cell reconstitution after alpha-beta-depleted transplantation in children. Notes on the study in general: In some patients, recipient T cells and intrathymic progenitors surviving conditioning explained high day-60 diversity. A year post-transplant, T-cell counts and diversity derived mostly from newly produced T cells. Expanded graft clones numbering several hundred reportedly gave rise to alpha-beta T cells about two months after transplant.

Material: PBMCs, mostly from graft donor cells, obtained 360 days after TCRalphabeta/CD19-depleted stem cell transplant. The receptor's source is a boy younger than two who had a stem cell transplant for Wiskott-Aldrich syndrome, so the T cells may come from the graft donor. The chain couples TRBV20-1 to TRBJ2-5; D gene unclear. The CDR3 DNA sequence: TGCAGTGCTAGAACGACCCAGTACTTC. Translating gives CSARTTQYF.